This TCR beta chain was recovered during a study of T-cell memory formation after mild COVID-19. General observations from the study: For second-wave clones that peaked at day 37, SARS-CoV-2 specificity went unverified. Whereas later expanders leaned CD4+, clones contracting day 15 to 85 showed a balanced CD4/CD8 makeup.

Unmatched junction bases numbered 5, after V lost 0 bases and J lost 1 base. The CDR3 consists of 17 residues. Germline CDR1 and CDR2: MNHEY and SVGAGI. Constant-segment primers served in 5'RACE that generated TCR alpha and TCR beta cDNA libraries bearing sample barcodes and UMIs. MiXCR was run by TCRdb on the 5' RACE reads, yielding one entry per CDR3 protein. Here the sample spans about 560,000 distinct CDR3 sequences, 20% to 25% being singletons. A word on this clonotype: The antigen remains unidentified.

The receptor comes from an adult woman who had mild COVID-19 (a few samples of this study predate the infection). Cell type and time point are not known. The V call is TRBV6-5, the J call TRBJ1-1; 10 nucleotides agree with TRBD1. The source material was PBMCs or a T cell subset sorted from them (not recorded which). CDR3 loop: CASSYSKGTGANTEAFF. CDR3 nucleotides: TGTGCCAGCAGTTACTCGAAGGGGACAGGGGCGAACACTGAAGCTTTCTTT.